Below are 18 T cell receptor beta chains sequenced from a single sample in a study of T cell responses to AZD1222 COVID-19 vaccine. The repertoire was sequenced with immunoSEQ multiplex PCR; TCRdb's copy has only in-frame clones and lacks some. The table shows under 200,000 clones, with just over 90% occurring only once. The material was peripheral blood, obtained 28 days after the second AZD1222 dose. These receptors all come from an adult who received the AZD1222 COVID-19 vaccine.

V is TRBV19 and J is TRBJ1-5; a possible D gene is TRBD1 (5 bases). Germline lookup yields CDR1 LNHDA and CDR2 SQIVND (reference sequence). Trimming took off 7 bases at V and 6 bases at J, with 19 bases between the two ends. The CDR3 spans 15 residues. The CDR3 DNA reads as TGTGCCAGTAAGGGGACTTCGGGGCGGGGTCAGCCCCAGCATTTT. Translation: CASKGTSGRGQPQHF.

The V call is TRBV7-8, the J call TRBJ1-5, with TRBD1 matching 11 bases. The length of the CDR3 is 15 residues. Germline lookup yields CDR1 SGHVS and CDR2 FQNEAQ. V gave up 1 base and J gave up 9 bases; unmatched junction bases: 5. The CDR3 reads CASSLGDRGGRPQHF. CDR3 DNA sequence: TGTGCCAGCAGCTTAGGGGACAGGGGGGGGCGGCCCCAGCATTTT.

The chain is built from TRBV30 and TRBJ1-1; 11 bases align to TRBD1. This CDR3 is 16 amino acids long. V dropped 1 base and J dropped 0; count of bases not matched to a gene: 4. The germline CDR1 and CDR2 sequences are GTSNPN and SVGIG (reference sequence). CDR3 DNA: TGTGCCTGGAGTGGGGACAGGGGGTATATGAACACTGAAGCTTTCTTT. Translating gives CAWSGDRGYMNTEAFF.

Here the CDR3 DNA reads TGTGCCAGCACTTCTGGGAGTCAGTTGGGGTATGGCTACACCTTC. Translation gives CASTSGSQLGYGYTF. V and J are TRBV9 and TRBJ1-2; D is unclear. V lost 6 bases, J lost 5 bases, and 20 bases lay in between. The CDR3 is made up of 15 amino acids. Germline V gives CDR1 SGDLS, CDR2 YYNGEE.

The V and J genes are TRBV28 and TRBJ2-7; TRBD1 aligns across 12 bases. Germline V gene data show CDR1 as MDHEN and CDR2 as SYDVKM. Trimming took 6 bases from V and 5 from J; bases not matched to a gene: 8. CDR3 length equals 15 residues. CDR3 sequence (DNA): TGTGCCAGCAGGAACCCGGGACAGGGGGCGAACGAGCAGTACTTC. Protein: CASRNPGQGANEQYF.

V and J are TRBV7-2 and TRBJ1-1; TRBD1 is a possible D gene (5 bases). The CDR3 runs 14 residues. Trimming left V 5 bases short and J 1 base short, with 11 bases between. CDR1 is SGHTA and CDR2 is FQGNSA in the germline V gene. This chain's CDR3 is CASSTQGGNTEAFF. The CDR3 DNA is TGTGCCAGCAGCACTCAGGGAGGGAACACTGAAGCTTTCTTT. Combining the CDR3 with reference TRBV7-2 and TRBJ1-1 gives the whole variable domain GAGVSQSPSNKVTEKGKDVELRCDPISGHTALYWYRQSLGQGLEFLIYFQGNSAPDKSGLPSDRFSAERTGGSVSTLTIQRTQQEDSAVYLCASSTQGGNTEAFFGQGTRLTVV.

The chain recombines TRBV19 with TRBJ2-1; D gene ambiguous. CDR1 is LNHDA and CDR2 is SQIVND in the germline V gene (reference sequence). V was pared by 1 base and J by 10 bases, with 5 bases between. This CDR3 is built from 11 residues. The CDR3 reads CASSIGVEQFF. CDR3 nucleotide sequence: TGTGCCAGTAGTATAGGGGTAGAGCAGTTCTTC.

This clone has just a few counts. The chain combines TRBV19 with TRBJ2-3, with 9 bases aligning to TRBD1. Germline-derived CDR1 and CDR2 are LNHDA and SQIVND (reference sequence). Germline trimming cut 6 bases from V and 4 bases from J; bases unmatched to any gene: 5. This CDR3 contains 14 residues. The CDR3 protein is CASRGDREADTQYF. The CDR3 nucleotides are TGTGCCAGTAGGGGGGACAGGGAGGCAGATACGCAGTATTTT.

This clone was found once. The chain carries TRBV29-1 and TRBJ2-7; D remains ambiguous. Per germline, CDR1 SQVTM and CDR2 ANQGSEA. The CDR3 runs 11 residues. Trimming took off 0 bases at V and 4 bases at J, with 4 bases between the two ends. The CDR3 coding sequence is TGCAGCGTTGAAGATCGGTACGAGCAGTACTTC. It is translated as CSVEDRYEQYF.

V is TRBV6-5 and J is TRBJ1-5; D unclear. This CDR3 comprises 12 residues. Germline CDR1 MNHEY, CDR2 SVGAGI. Trimming took off 6 bases at V and 5 bases at J, with 8 bases between the two ends. CDR3 in DNA: TGTGCCAGCAGCTCCGGAGATCAGCCCCAGCATTTT. Encoded protein: CASSSGDQPQHF.

This chain uses TRBV5-4 with TRBJ1-2, with TRBD1 matching over 9 bases. Germline V gives CDR1 SGHNT, CDR2 YYREEE (reference sequence). The CDR3 has 16 amino acids. The J segment lost 2 bases and the V segment lost 6 bases, leaving 11 bases of the junction unmatched. CDR3 coding DNA: TGTGCCAGCAAAAAACAGGGGGCGATGGCCAACTATGGCTACACCTTC. Translating it yields CASKKQGAMANYGYTF.

The chain has TRBV6-5 and TRBJ1-6; 9 bases align to TRBD1. The germline gives CDR1 MNHEY, CDR2 SVGAGI. After removal of 6 bases from V and 10 bases from J, the junction contained 7 bases not matched to a gene. The CDR3 is 14 amino acids. The CDR3 nucleotides are TGTGCCAGCAGCCCCATGACAGGGGGGTCACCCCTCCACTTT. Translating it yields CASSPMTGGSPLHF.

The genes are TRBV7-2 and TRBJ2-1; D uncertain. The CDR3 is made up of 16 amino acids. Per germline, CDR1 SGHTA and CDR2 FQGNSA. V dropped 5 bases and J dropped 4 bases, with 18 bases sitting between them. The DNA for the CDR3 is TGTGCCAGCAGCCTGACGCGCGGCGGTACTTACAATGAGCAGTTCTTC. It codes for CASSLTRGGTYNEQFF. The variable domain in full, completed from reference TRBV7-2 and TRBJ2-1, reads GAGVSQSPSNKVTEKGKDVELRCDPISGHTALYWYRQSLGQGLEFLIYFQGNSAPDKSGLPSDRFSAERTGGSVSTLTIQRTQQEDSAVYLCASSLTRGGTYNEQFFGPGTRLTVL.

This chain joins TRBV5-4 and TRBJ1-4; no reliable D call. CDR1 is SGHNT, CDR2 YYREEE, per germline (reference sequence). Deletions cut 0 bases from V and 4 bases from J, with 16 bases between. CDR3 size: 17 residues. The CDR3 region is CASSLARNGRDNEKLFF. DNA of the CDR3: TGTGCCAGCAGCTTGGCGAGGAACGGTCGGGATAATGAAAAACTGTTTTTT.

This chain connects TRBV7-3 to TRBJ2-2; the D gene is possibly TRBD2 (7 bases). Germline values: CDR1 SGHTA, CDR2 FQGTGA. The CDR3 has 16 amino acids. V was pared by 5 bases and J by 7 bases, with 20 bases between. CDR3 protein: CASSVSRGALGGELFF. Here the CDR3 DNA reads TGTGCCAGCAGCGTCTCCCGGGGGGCGCTTGGCGGGGAGCTGTTTTTT.

A few counts support this clone. The CDR3 nucleotides read TGCGCCAGCAGTGACGTGGCTAGCGACGGCATTCAGTACTTC. Translating gives CASSDVASDGIQYF. J is TRBJ2-4 and V is TRBV10-2; weak D call: TRBD2 (6 bases). The CDR3 runs to 14 residues. CDR1 WSHSY and CDR2 SAAADI come from the germline V gene. Trimming removed 3 bases at V and 9 bases at J, with 15 bases between.

The chain links TRBV30 to TRBJ2-1; 7 positions match TRBD1. CDR1 and CDR2 (germline): GTSNPN, SVGIG (reference sequence). This CDR3 has 14 residues. Trimming took 3 bases from V and 3 from J; bases not matched to a gene: 5. CDR3 nucleotides: TGTGCCTGGAGCACAGGGGCGGTCTACAATGAGCAGTTCTTC. Translating it yields CAWSTGAVYNEQFF.

The gene calls are TRBV7-6 and TRBJ1-1; D may be TRBD1 (6 bases). Trimming shortened V by 4 bases and J by 2 bases, and 17 bases separated the two germline ends. Germline V gene data show CDR1 as SGHVS and CDR2 as FNYEAQ. CDR3 length: 16 residues. CDR3 sequence (DNA): TGTGCCAGCAGCTATACTTCAGGGGTTAGAAACACTGAAGCTTTCTTT. Translating gives CASSYTSGVRNTEAFF.